One sample yielded the 28 T cell receptor beta chains listed below, sequenced in a study of blood T cell repertoires in COVID-19 (dated by TCRdb to the early 2020s). The library came from the immunoSEQ multiplex PCR assay. TCRdb re-hosts the immuneACCESS table, in-frame sequences only. Its copies lack some clones; in the studies checked, an unresolved V gene accounts for under half of them, and the cause for the rest is not known. The table for this sample lists fewer than 200,000 clones; 88% of them were counted only once. 25% to 30% of the sample is held by the ten biggest clonotypes. Sequencing was carried out using peripheral blood. These receptor sequences come from a man aged 55 to 70 with acute or convalescent COVID-19.

V usage is TRBV5-1 and J usage is TRBJ2-3, with TRBD2 matching 12 bases. The germline V gene encodes CDR1 SGHRS and CDR2 YFSETQ. The CDR3 spans 15 residues. The trim removed 4 bases at V and 4 bases at J, leaving 4 bases unmatched. The CDR3 bases are TGCGCCAGCAGCCTCGGACTAGCGGGACCAGATACGCAGTATTTT. Translating it yields CASSLGLAGPDTQYF.

The chain employs TRBV6-5 and TRBJ1-5, with D maybe TRBD1 (6 bases). The CDR3 is 15 amino acids. Deletions cut 4 bases from V and 2 bases from J, with 12 bases between. Germline loops: CDR1 MNHEY, CDR2 SVGAGI. CDR3 amino acids: CASSSTGNGNQPQHF. The DNA of the CDR3 is TGTGCCAGCAGTTCCACAGGGAACGGCAATCAGCCCCAGCATTTT.

This clone came up a few times. The CDR3 region has the DNA TGCGCCAGCAGCCGGGACAGTTTAAGCTATGAGCAGTTCTTC. This encodes CASSRDSLSYEQFF. V is TRBV5-1 and J is TRBJ2-1; 7 positions agree with TRBD1. Per germline, CDR1 SGHRS and CDR2 YFSETQ. Germline trimming cut 4 bases from V and 8 bases from J; bases unmatched to any gene: 9. The CDR3 spans 14 residues.

This rearrangement joins TRBV7-3 to TRBJ1-2; 8 nucleotides match TRBD1. From germline, CDR1 is SGHTA and CDR2 FQGTGA. The CDR3 runs to 13 residues. V trimming: 4 bases; J trimming: 8 bases; junction bases outside the gene matches: 6. CDR3 coding DNA: TGTGCCAGCAGCTCAGGGGGCGCGGGAGGCTACACCTTC. Residues: CASSSGGAGGYTF. Full variable domain (outside the CDR3, taken from reference TRBV7-3 and TRBJ1-2): GAGVSQTPSNKVTEKGKYVELRCDPISGHTALYWYRQSLGQGPEFLIYFQGTGAADDSGLPNDRFFAVRPEGSVSTLKIQRTERGDSAVYLCASSSGGAGGYTFGSGTRLTVV.

The rearrangement links TRBV7-6 to TRBJ2-1, with 11 bases lining up with TRBD2. Losses at the gene ends were 5 bases for V and 4 bases for J; bases not matched to a gene: 7. Germline V gene data show CDR1 as SGHVS and CDR2 as FNYEAQ. This CDR3 comprises 16 residues. CDR3 residues: CASSPGTSGLYNEQFF. CDR3 bases: TGTGCCAGCAGCCCCGGGACTAGCGGACTATACAATGAGCAGTTCTTC.

The rearrangement uses TRBV19 and TRBJ1-5; the match to TRBD1 covers 7 bases. The length of the CDR3 is 15 residues. The J segment lost 0 bases and the V segment lost 7 bases, leaving 6 bases of the junction unmatched. Germline V gene sequence: CDR1 LNHDA, CDR2 SQIVND (reference sequence). DNA of the CDR3: TGTGCCAGTACCTGGGACAGAAATAGCAATCAGCCCCAGCATTTT. Translation: CASTWDRNSNQPQHF.

The count of this clone is one. The V call is TRBV7-2, the J call TRBJ2-5; D perhaps matches TRBD2 (6 bases). Per germline, CDR1 SGHTA and CDR2 FQGNSA. V was trimmed by 8 bases and J by 2 bases, leaving 12 bases between them. The CDR3 runs 13 residues. CDR3 loop: CASLRGNQETQYF. The CDR3 nucleotides read TGTGCCAGCCTCCGGGGGAATCAAGAGACCCAGTACTTC.

This CDR3 is CASTPGLAGAREQYF. The CDR3 DNA reads as TGTGCCAGCACTCCAGGACTAGCGGGAGCGAGAGAGCAGTACTTC. The chain couples TRBV7-3 to TRBJ2-7, with TRBD2 identical over 13 bases. The ends lost 7 bases at V and 7 bases at J; junction bases unmatched: 10. This CDR3 comprises 15 residues. Germline V gene data show CDR1 as SGHTA and CDR2 as FQGTGA. The full variable domain, completed using reference TRBV7-3 and TRBJ2-7, is GAGVSQTPSNKVTEKGKYVELRCDPISGHTALYWYRQSLGQGPEFLIYFQGTGAADDSGLPNDRFFAVRPEGSVSTLKIQRTERGDSAVYLCASTPGLAGAREQYFGPGTRLTVT.

The rearrangement joins TRBV7-9 to TRBJ1-2; D unresolved. This CDR3 spans 14 amino acids. The germline CDR1 and CDR2 sequences are SEHNR and FQNEAQ (reference sequence). Trimming took 4 bases from V and 0 from J, leaving 9 bases between them. CDR3 in amino acids: CASSYFNSNYGYTF. The CDR3 DNA sequence: TGTGCCAGCAGCTATTTCAACTCTAACTATGGCTACACCTTC. The whole variable domain, remainder taken from reference TRBV7-9 and TRBJ1-2, is DTGVSQNPRHKITKRGQNVTFRCDPISEHNRLYWYRQTLGQGPEFLTYFQNEAQLEKSRLLSDRFSAERPKGSFSTLEIQRTEQGDSAMYLCASSYFNSNYGYTFGSGTRLTVV.

The chain recombines TRBV21-1 with TRBJ2-1; the table's D call TRBD1 went unverified against the DNA. TRBV21-1 is shown as a pseudogene. The CDR3 contains 16 residues. CDR3 residues: CASSKRTWGVYNEQFF. CDR3 bases: TGTGCCAGCAGCAAACGTACCTGGGGCGTCTACAATGAGCAGTTCTTC.

The gene calls are TRBV30 and TRBJ1-1, with a tentative D call TRBD1 (5 bases). V lost 5 bases and J lost 0, with 10 bases in between. The CDR3 has 13 residues. The germline gives CDR1 GTSNPN, CDR2 SVGIG (reference sequence). DNA for the CDR3: TGTGCCTGGTGGACGGACATGAACACTGAAGCTTTCTTT. It encodes CAWWTDMNTEAFF. Looking up the rest from reference TRBV30 and TRBJ1-1 gives the full variable domain: SQTIHQWPATLVQPVGSPLSLECTVEGTSNPNLYWYRQAAGRGLQLLFYSVGIGQISSEVPQNLSASRPQDRQFILSSKKLLLSDSGFYLCAWWTDMNTEAFFGQGTRLTVV.

The chain joins TRBV6-5 to TRBJ1-2; D may be TRBD1 (6 bases). The CDR3 is 14 amino acids. Germline V CDR1 and CDR2: MNHEY, SVGAGI. V was pared by 5 bases and J by 3 bases, with 13 bases between. The CDR3 DNA follows: TGTGCCAGCAGTATGGACAGAACCTACTATGGCTACACCTTC. It is translated as CASSMDRTYYGYTF.

J is TRBJ1-6 and V is TRBV19; the match to TRBD1 covers 7 bases. Germline V gene sequence: CDR1 LNHDA, CDR2 SQIVND (reference sequence). Trimming took 3 bases from V and 7 from J; bases not matched to a gene: 3. The CDR3 totals 14 residues. CDR3 loop: CASSMEQGNSPLHF. The CDR3 bases are TGTGCCAGTAGTATGGAACAGGGGAATTCACCCCTCCACTTT.

The V call is TRBV11-3, the J call TRBJ2-7; D perhaps matches TRBD2 (7 bases). Trimming took off 5 bases at V and 1 base at J, with 9 bases between the two ends. The CDR3 totals 13 residues. Per the germline V gene, CDR1 is SGHNT and CDR2 is YENEEA. The CDR3 loop is CASSRGASYEQYF. The CDR3 DNA reads as TGTGCCAGCAGCCGGGGGGCTTCCTACGAGCAGTACTTC.

The CDR3 reads CASSQDSVLGNTIYF. Written as DNA, the CDR3 is TGTGCCAGCAGCCAAGATTCAGTCCTGGGAAACACCATATATTTT. This chain joins TRBV3-1 (or the pseudogene TRBV3-2) and TRBJ1-3; no definite D call. V gave up 0 bases and J gave up 4 bases, with 10 bases separating them. In germline, CDR1 is LGHDT, CDR2 YNNKEL (reference sequence). The CDR3 sequence is 15 residues long.

This clone was found once. The V and J genes are TRBV6-5 and TRBJ2-7; D possibly corresponds to TRBD1 (5 bases). Germline values: CDR1 MNHEY, CDR2 SVGAGI. Trimming shortened V by 6 bases and J by 2 bases, and 17 bases separated the two germline ends. This CDR3 spans 15 amino acids. The CDR3 loop reads CASSPGAQVAYEQYF. The CDR3 DNA is TGTGCCAGCAGCCCAGGTGCACAGGTTGCCTACGAGCAGTACTTC.

V gene TRBV6-1 combines with J gene TRBJ1-6; 8 nucleotides line up with TRBD1. The ends lost 3 bases at V and 7 bases at J; junction bases unmatched: 8. Germline CDR1 MNHNS, CDR2 SASEGT. The CDR3 contains 16 residues. The CDR3: CASSDRQGQMNSPLHF. The CDR3 coding sequence is TGTGCCAGCAGTGACCGACAGGGGCAAATGAATTCACCCCTCCACTTT.

The genes are TRBV7-9 and TRBJ2-7; D unclear. The CDR3 extends over 12 amino acids. Trimming took off 5 bases at V and 4 bases at J, with 9 bases between the two ends. CDR1 is SEHNR, CDR2 FQNEAQ, per germline (reference sequence). The CDR3 loop is CASSPREYEQYF. The CDR3 DNA sequence: TGTGCCAGCAGCCCCCGCGAGTACGAGCAGTACTTC.

The V gene is TRBV10-3, the J gene TRBJ1-2; D is unclear. Looked up from germline, CDR1 is ENHRY and CDR2 is SYGVKD. The CDR3 sequence is 13 residues long. V lost 4 bases to trimming and J lost 1 base, with 7 bases between them. CDR3 DNA: TGTGCCATCAGTGGCTACAGTAACTATGGCTACACCTTC. Its protein is CAISGYSNYGYTF.

This clone has only one observation. This chain uses TRBV28 with TRBJ2-5, with 15 bases identical to TRBD2. Looked up from germline, CDR1 is MDHEN and CDR2 is SYDVKM. With 5 bases clipped from V and 5 bases from J, the junction kept 6 bases outside the gene matches. The length of the CDR3 is 16 residues. Written as DNA, the CDR3 is TGTGCCAGCAGTGGACTAGCGGGAGGGAATGCGGAGACCCAGTACTTC. Protein: CASSGLAGGNAETQYF.

The rearrangement links TRBV19 to TRBJ1-5, with D maybe TRBD1 (5 bases). Trimming removed 6 bases from V and 1 base from J, with 13 bases in between. CDR3 length equals 15 residues. The germline V gene has CDR1 LNHDA and CDR2 SQIVND (reference sequence). The CDR3 nucleotides read TGTGCCAGTAGCCCCGGGGGGTTAAGCAATCAGCCCCAGCATTTT. Translation gives CASSPGGLSNQPQHF. The variable domain in full, completed from reference TRBV19 and TRBJ1-5, reads DGGITQSPKYLFRKEGQNVTLSCEQNLNHDAMYWYRQDPGQGLRLIYYSQIVNDFQKGDIAEGYSVSREKKESFPLTVTSAQKNPTAFYLCASSPGGLSNQPQHFGDGTRLSIL.

The chain carries TRBV10-2 and TRBJ1-1; TRBD1 might be the D (6 bases). Trimming took 6 bases from V and 10 from J, leaving 9 bases between them. This CDR3 is 10 amino acids long. Germline loops: CDR1 WSHSY, CDR2 SAAADI. Here the CDR3 reads CASRGGGAFF. The CDR3 nucleotides read TGCGCCAGCAGGGGAGGGGGAGCTTTCTTT.

The rearrangement links TRBV27 to TRBJ1-5; no clear D gene. The CDR3 extends over 15 amino acids. Germline V gene lookup returns CDR1 MNHEY and CDR2 SMNVEV (reference sequence). The V end was cut by 1 base, the J end by 2 bases, with 9 bases between. The CDR3 nucleotides read TGTGCCAGCAGTTTATTGGCAGGCGGCAATCAGCCCCAGCATTTT. Protein sequence: CASSLLAGGNQPQHF.

On this clone: Other DNA sequences in the same sample also yield this CDR3. The V call is TRBV9, the J call TRBJ1-2, with 10 nucleotides matching TRBD1. Germline CDR1 SGDLS, CDR2 YYNGEE. V shed 0 bases, J shed 6 bases, and the junction held 2 bases outside the gene matches. The CDR3 loop spans 14 amino acids. The CDR3 spells CASSVGQGADGYTF. For the CDR3, the DNA is TGTGCCAGCAGCGTAGGACAGGGGGCCGATGGCTACACCTTC.

The CDR3 sequence is CASRGADRGLLGELFF. In DNA, the CDR3 is TGTGCCAGTAGGGGCGCGGACAGGGGGCTGCTCGGGGAGCTGTTTTTT. The chain is built from TRBV19 and TRBJ2-2; 11 nucleotides align to TRBD1. V shed 6 bases, J shed 7 bases, and the junction held 10 bases outside the gene matches. The CDR3 sequence is 16 residues long. Per the germline V gene, CDR1 is LNHDA and CDR2 is SQIVND (reference sequence). Complete variable domain (other parts from reference TRBV19 and TRBJ2-2): DGGITQSPKYLFRKEGQNVTLSCEQNLNHDAMYWYRQDPGQGLRLIYYSQIVNDFQKGDIAEGYSVSREKKESFPLTVTSAQKNPTAFYLCASRGADRGLLGELFFGEGSRLTVL.

This chain links TRBV30 with TRBJ1-1, with 8 bases that match TRBD1. The CDR3 contains 17 residues. The germline gives CDR1 GTSNPN, CDR2 SVGIG (reference sequence). V shed 2 bases and J 1 base; nucleotides not matched to a gene: 12. The CDR3 protein is CAWSSPTGAWGNTEAFF. DNA for the CDR3: TGTGCCTGGAGTTCCCCGACAGGGGCATGGGGGAACACTGAAGCTTTCTTT.

The CDR3 sequence is CASSLSGRYHEQYF. In DNA form, the CDR3 reads TGCGCCAGCAGCTTGAGCGGGAGATACCACGAGCAGTACTTC. This rearrangement joins TRBV5-1 to TRBJ2-7; 8 bases agree with TRBD2. Trimming removed 1 base from V and 5 bases from J; junction bases left unmatched: 5. The CDR3 runs to 14 residues. Per germline, CDR1 SGHRS and CDR2 YFSETQ.

The chain employs TRBV13 and TRBJ2-1; a weak D match, TRBD2 (5 bases). Germline V lookup: CDR1 PRHDT, CDR2 FYEKMQ (reference sequence). With 3 bases removed from V and 0 bases from J, the gap between germline ends came to 15 bases. This CDR3 is built from 17 residues. The CDR3 sequence is CASSFNPAESSYNEQFF. The CDR3 DNA reads TGTGCCAGCAGCTTTAACCCAGCGGAAAGCTCCTACAATGAGCAGTTCTTC. The variable domain in full, completed from reference TRBV13 and TRBJ2-1, reads AAGVIQSPRHLIKEKRETATLKCYPIPRHDTVYWYQQGPGQDPQFLISFYEKMQSDKGSIPDRFSAQQFSDYHSELNMSSLELGDSALYFCASSFNPAESSYNEQFFGPGTRLTVL.